This TCR beta chain appears in the sequencing data of a study of Graves' ophthalmopathy and Graves' hyperthyroidism. Overall study context: Peripheral blood was gathered at the point of initial diagnosis, before any treatment started.

The authors amplified TCR beta CDR3 regions from RNA transcripts. RT-PCR with HTBI primers came first, then second-round multiplex PCR. TCRdb ran MiXCR on the multiplex PCR reads and lists one entry per CDR3 protein. The sample records about 210,000 distinct CDR3 sequences, 25% to 30% being singletons. Concerning this clonotype: What it recognizes is unknown.

A volume of over 9 ml of fresh peripheral blood supplied the PBMCs. V lost 5 bases, J lost 4 bases, and 17 bases lay in between. The length of the CDR3 is 14 residues. The germline CDR1 and CDR2 sequences are GTSNPN and SVGIG (reference sequence). General study results and limits: The 13-signature model separated ophthalmopathy from stable hyperthyroidism at around 86% sensitivity and nearly 82% specificity.

J is TRBJ1-2 and V is TRBV30; TRBD1 is a possible D gene (5 bases). The source material was peripheral blood. The receptor was derived from a man in his forties or fifties with Graves' ophthalmopathy. As DNA, the CDR3 is TGTGCCTGGTACAAGGGGTCACCTTCCTATGGCTACACCTTC. It specifies CAWYKGSPSYGYTF.